This T cell receptor (beta chain) was sequenced during a study of CXCR3-negative and CXCR3-positive naive CD8 T cells. 5' RACE that incorporated UMI labels was used to prepare the TRB cDNA libraries. With the 5' RACE reads reprocessed, TCRdb shows one record per CDR3 protein and no DNA. With around 81,000 distinct CDR3 sequences in the sample, the ten largest clones hold more than 1.5%. In regard to this clonotype: Its matching antigen is unknown.

The study's findings and limits: TRB CDR3 hydrophobicity was greater in CXCR3-positive naive cells than in CXCR3-negative naive cells.

The CDR3 has 12 amino acids. The receptor comes from a human donor in good health. Some clones in this sample may be carry-over from other donors' samples. Source material: naive CXCR3- CD8+ T cells from blood. Subset meaning: CD45RO-CCR7+CD27+CD95- naive CD8+ T cells lacking CXCR3 (TNR3-). This chain connects TRBV12-3 or TRBV12-4 to TRBJ2-5. The CDR3 spells CASSFSWETQYF.